This TCR beta chain was sequenced for a study of T cells after somatic rescue of genetic block. The data were produced by immunoSEQ multiplex PCR, yet TCRdb's version contains in-frame clones alone and is incomplete. The profile shows 55,000 to 70,000 clones, 85% to 95% of them singletons. Trimming took 0 bases from V and 7 from J, leaving 9 bases between them. This CDR3 contains 14 residues. The V gene's germline CDR1 is WNHNN and CDR2 SYGVQD (reference sequence). The origin of this receptor is a man in his forties. This chain links TRBV10-1 with TRBJ2-2, with D possibly TRBD2 on 7 matching bases. The sequencing sample was made of peripheral blood mononuclear cells (PBMCs). CDR3: CASSESGGLGELFF. The CDR3 DNA sequence: TGCGCCAGCAGTGAGTCCGGGGGGCTCGGGGAGCTGTTTTTT.